The clone carrying this T cell receptor beta chain has only a few counts. As yet, its antigen is unknown. This specimen belongs to a study of T cells after yellow fever vaccination. Study conclusions and caveats: Within FACS-sorted repertoires, abundant clonotypes contaminating from the bulk population could be present. A limited proportion of clonotypes was detected within both the CD4 and CD8 compartments. Among primary-vaccination clones, most reappeared after the booster, at almost 98% for CD4 and roughly 88% for CD8.

A single record per CDR3 protein comes from TCRdb applying MiXCR to the 5' RACE reads. The table lists some 350,000 distinct CDR3 sequences, about 9.9% of them singletons. Per germline, CDR1 MNHEY and CDR2 SMNVEV (reference sequence). The CDR3 length is 17 residues. Deletions cut 0 bases from V and 0 bases from J, with 15 bases between. The specimen comprised PBMCs, sampled on the day of the first yellow fever vaccination. This clonotype was obtained from a man between 18 and 35 years old who received the YFV17D yellow fever vaccine. The rearrangement uses TRBV27 and TRBJ2-7, with unresolved D. The CDR3 DNA reads TGTGCCAGCAGTTTATCGACCCCCGACGGAAGCTCCTACGAGCAGTACGTC. As protein: CASSLSTPDGSSYEQYV.